This TCR beta chain derives from a study of blood T cells in healthy people across ages. General observations from the study: Without sorted subsets, naive and antigen-experienced compartments could not be conclusively compared.

The CDR3 runs to 13 residues. V was pared by 11 bases and J by 3 bases, with 16 bases between. Germline lookup yields CDR1 MNHEY and CDR2 SVGAGI. Worth noting for this clonotype: Its antigen is as yet unknown.

Every participating donor contributed approximately 9.5 milliliters of peripheral blood through a draw. With a J-beta primer mix and a sample-barcoded 5' primer, a second PCR ran 7 to 11 cycles. TCRdb reprocessed the 5' RACE reads via MiXCR and lists one record per CDR3 protein. The sample gives 850,000 or so distinct CDR3 sequences, 29% of which show up once; 15% to 20% is in the top ten. This sequence originates from a woman at least 80 years old in good health. The rearrangement uses TRBV6-5 and TRBJ1-1, with a weak D call TRBD1 (5 bases). Specimen: blood. This CDR3 reads CAASLQGYTEAFF. Here the CDR3 DNA reads TGTGCCGCCTCTCTCCAGGGCTACACTGAAGCTTTCTTT.